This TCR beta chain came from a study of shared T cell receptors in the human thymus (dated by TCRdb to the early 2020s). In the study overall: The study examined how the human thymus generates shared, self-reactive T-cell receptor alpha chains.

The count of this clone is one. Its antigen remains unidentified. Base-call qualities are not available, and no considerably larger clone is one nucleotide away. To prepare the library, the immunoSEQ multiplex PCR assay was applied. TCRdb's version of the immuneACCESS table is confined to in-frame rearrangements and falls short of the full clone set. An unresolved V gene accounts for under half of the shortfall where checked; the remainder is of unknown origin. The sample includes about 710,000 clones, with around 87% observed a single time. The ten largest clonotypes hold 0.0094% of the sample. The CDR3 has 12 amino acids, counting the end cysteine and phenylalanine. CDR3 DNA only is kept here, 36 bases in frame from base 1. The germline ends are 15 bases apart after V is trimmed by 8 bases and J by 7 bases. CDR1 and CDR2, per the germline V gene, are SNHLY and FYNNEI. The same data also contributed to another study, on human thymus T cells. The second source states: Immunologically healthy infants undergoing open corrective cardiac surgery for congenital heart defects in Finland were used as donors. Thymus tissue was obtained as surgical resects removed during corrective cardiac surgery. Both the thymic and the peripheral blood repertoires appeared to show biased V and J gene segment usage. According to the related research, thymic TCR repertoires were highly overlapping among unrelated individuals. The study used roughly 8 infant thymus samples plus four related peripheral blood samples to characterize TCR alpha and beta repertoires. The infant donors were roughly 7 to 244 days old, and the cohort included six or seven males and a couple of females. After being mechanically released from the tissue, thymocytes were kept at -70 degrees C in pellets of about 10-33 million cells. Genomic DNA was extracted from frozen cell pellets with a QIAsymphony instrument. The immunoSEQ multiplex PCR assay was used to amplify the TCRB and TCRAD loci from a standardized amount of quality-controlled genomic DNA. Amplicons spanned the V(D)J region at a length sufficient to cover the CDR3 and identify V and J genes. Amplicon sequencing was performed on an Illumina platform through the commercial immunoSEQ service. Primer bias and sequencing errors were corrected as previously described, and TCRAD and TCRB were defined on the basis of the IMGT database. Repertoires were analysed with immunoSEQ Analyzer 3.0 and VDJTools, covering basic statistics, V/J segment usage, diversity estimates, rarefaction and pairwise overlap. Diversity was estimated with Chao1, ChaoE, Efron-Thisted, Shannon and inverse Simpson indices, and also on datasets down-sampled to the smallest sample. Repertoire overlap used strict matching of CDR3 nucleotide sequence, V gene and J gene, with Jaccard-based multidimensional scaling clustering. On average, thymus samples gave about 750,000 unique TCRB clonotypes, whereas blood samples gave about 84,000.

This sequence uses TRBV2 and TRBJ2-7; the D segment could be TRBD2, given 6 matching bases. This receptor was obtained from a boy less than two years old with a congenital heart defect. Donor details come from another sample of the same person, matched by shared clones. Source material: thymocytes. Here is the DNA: TGTGCCAGCGACCTGAGGGGAGGTGAGCAGTACTTC. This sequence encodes CASDLRGGEQYF.